Listed below are T cell receptor beta chains from one sample, sequenced in a study of regulatory T cells in long-lasting Graves disease. TCRdb ran MiXCR on the multiplex PCR reads and lists one entry per CDR3 protein. The sample shows 420,000 or so distinct CDR3 sequences, about 20% of them seen only once. This specimen consisted of peripheral blood mononuclear cells (PBMCs), obtained when the disease was refractory, from a patient treated with antithyroid drugs. These receptors were collected from a female donor with Graves disease. Both conserved end residues are part of each CDR3. A D gene is named only where the DNA matches it firmly. Only some rows state a clone size, as once, few, many or a class for expanded clones.

d_gene	abundance	v_gene	j_gene	CDR3aa	CDR3nt
TRBD1	few	TRBV6-2/TRBV6-3	TRBJ2-7	CASSYTGQGYYEQYF	TGTGCCAGCAGTTACACAGGACAGGGGTACTACGAGCAGTACTTC
.	few	TRBV12-3/TRBV12-4	TRBJ1-1	CASSFRPRKAFF	TGTGCCAGCAGTTTCAGGCCCCGGAAGGCTTTCTTT
TRBD1	.	TRBV19	TRBJ1-1	CASSIVRGQGVEAFF	TGTGCCAGTAGTATAGTTCGGGGACAGGGCGTGGAAGCTTTCTTT
.	.	TRBV5-1	TRBJ2-2	CASSLSTAGELFF	TGCGCCAGCAGCTTGTCAACCGCCGGGGAGCTGTTTTTT
TRBD2	.	TRBV3-1	TRBJ2-2	CASSQGGSGGTGELFF	TGTGCCAGCAGCCAAGGAGGCTCGGGAGGGACCGGGGAGCTGTTTTTT
.	few	TRBV10-3	TRBJ1-1	CAISRTVTNTEAFF	TGTGCCATCAGTAGGACGGTAACGAACACTGAAGCTTTCTTT
.	.	TRBV12-3/TRBV12-4	TRBJ2-5	CASSLVRGEETQYF	TGTGCCAGCAGTTTAGTAAGAGGGGAAGAGACCCAGTACTTC
TRBD2	once	TRBV6-2/TRBV6-3	TRBJ2-2	CASSHGLAGRLTGELFF	TGTGCCAGCAGTCATGGACTAGCGGGCCGGCTCACCGGGGAGCTGTTTTTT
.	few	TRBV4-2	TRBJ2-5	CASSQDGGKETQYF	TGTGCCAGCAGCCAAGATGGGGGGAAAGAGACCCAGTACTTC
TRBD2	.	TRBV6-1	TRBJ2-3	CAIRRASGGTGTDTQYF	TGTGCCATCAGAAGGGCTAGCGGCGGAACTGGCACAGATACGCAGTATTTT
.	.	TRBV5-6	TRBJ2-7	CASSPTATTYEQYF	TGTGCCAGCAGCCCCACCGCGACTACCTACGAGCAGTACTTC
.	many	TRBV28	TRBJ2-7	CASSGHYEQYF	TGTGCCAGCAGTGGCCACTACGAGCAGTACTTC
.	many	TRBV5-1	TRBJ1-4	CASSLGTGNEKLFF	TGCGCCAGCAGCTTGGGAACGGGTAATGAAAAACTGTTTTTT
TRBD1	.	TRBV6-2/TRBV6-3	TRBJ1-5	CASSYLQGQGSNQPQHF	TGTGCCAGCAGTTACCTTCAAGGACAGGGGAGCAATCAGCCCCAGCATTTT
.	few	TRBV25-1	TRBJ1-5	CASSESRQSNQPQHF	TGTGCCAGCAGTGAATCGCGGCAGAGTAATCAGCCCCAGCATTTT
.	.	TRBV2	TRBJ1-4	CASSEALRGDKLFF	TGTGCCAGCAGTGAAGCGCTTCGGGGGGATAAACTGTTTTTT
TRBD2	.	TRBV2	TRBJ2-7	CASSGPAGSGRGEQYF	TGTGCCAGCAGTGGTCCGGCGGGCAGCGGGAGGGGCGAGCAGTACTTC
.	.	TRBV7-9	TRBJ2-2	CASSPASGSLYAGELFF	TGTGCCAGCAGCCCCGCATCGGGAAGCCTATATGCCGGGGAGCTGTTTTTT
TRBD2	few	TRBV29-1	TRBJ2-1	CSVVLAVSSYNEQFF	TGCAGCGTCGTACTAGCGGTCAGCTCCTACAATGAGCAGTTCTTC
.	once	TRBV10-2	TRBJ1-5	CASSRQAYNQPQHF	TGCGCCAGCAGCCGACAGGCGTACAATCAGCCCCAGCATTTT
.	many	TRBV4-1	TRBJ1-1	CASSPRLRDTEAFF	TGCGCCAGCAGCCCTAGGCTGAGGGACACTGAAGCTTTCTTT
TRBD1	.	TRBV20-1	TRBJ1-4	CSARTGGFEKLFF	TGCAGTGCCAGGACAGGGGGTTTCGAAAAACTGTTTTTT
.	few	TRBV7-9	TRBJ2-5	CASSVGNNYGETQYF	TGTGCCAGCAGCGTCGGGAATAACTACGGGGAGACCCAGTACTTC
TRBD1	few	TRBV18	TRBJ2-7	CASSRDRESYEQYF	TGTGCCAGCTCACGGGACAGGGAGTCCTACGAGCAGTACTTC
TRBD2	.	TRBV9	TRBJ2-4	CASSVEGTGRGTKNIQYF	TGTGCCAGCAGCGTAGAGGGGACCGGGAGGGGAACCAAAAACATTCAGTACTTC
.	.	TRBV19	TRBJ1-5	CASSIHRDQPQHF	TGTGCCAGTAGTATTCATAGGGATCAGCCCCAGCATTTT
.	few	TRBV29-1	TRBJ1-1	CSVLQGISTEAFF	TGCAGCGTGTTACAGGGCATCAGCACTGAAGCTTTCTTT
.	.	TRBV12-3/TRBV12-4	TRBJ1-2	CASSQPTDPHGYTF	TGTGCCAGCAGCCAACCCACTGACCCGCATGGCTACACCTTC
TRBD1	.	TRBV5-8	TRBJ1-1	CASSLTDRATEAFF	TGTGCCAGCAGCTTGACCGACAGGGCTACTGAAGCTTTCTTT
.	few	TRBV20-1	TRBJ2-7	CSAQKGEQYF	TGCAGTGCCCAGAAGGGAGAGCAGTACTTC
.	few	TRBV5-6	TRBJ2-7	CASSLFWGGTDYEQYF	TGTGCCAGCAGCTTGTTTTGGGGCGGAACGGACTACGAGCAGTACTTC
TRBD1	.	TRBV14	TRBJ1-4	CASSQTDRGRGANEKLFF	TGTGCCAGCAGCCAGACGGACAGGGGGCGCGGAGCTAATGAAAAACTGTTTTTT
.	.	TRBV6-5	TRBJ2-3	CASSSSNWDTQYF	TGTGCCAGCAGTTCTTCAAACTGGGATACGCAGTATTTT
.	few	TRBV20-1	TRBJ2-3	CSASTGYNTADTQYF	TGCAGTGCTTCCACCGGATACAATACAGCAGATACGCAGTATTTT
.	.	TRBV6-1	TRBJ1-6	CASSDGSPSSYNSPLHF	TGTGCCAGCAGTGATGGCAGCCCGAGCTCCTATAATTCACCCCTCCACTTT
.	many	TRBV15	TRBJ1-2	CATSRDRRRGTGYTF	TGTGCCACCAGCAGAGATCGACGAAGAGGGACTGGCTACACCTTC
.	.	TRBV12-3/TRBV12-4	TRBJ2-3	CASIRVGTDTQYF	TGTGCCAGCATCCGGGTAGGCACAGATACGCAGTATTTT
.	few	TRBV5-5	TRBJ2-4	CASSLAQGVNIQYF	TGTGCCAGCAGCTTGGCACAGGGTGTGAACATTCAGTACTTC
TRBD1	.	TRBV12-3/TRBV12-4	TRBJ1-3	CASHRDRVGNTIYF	TGTGCCAGCCACCGCGACAGGGTTGGAAACACCATATATTTT
TRBD1	.	TRBV6-5	TRBJ2-7	CASSYSVRDRGYEQYF	TGTGCCAGCAGTTACTCGGTCCGGGACAGAGGCTACGAGCAGTACTTC
.	.	TRBV10-3	TRBJ2-7	CAIREDGTAYNEQYF	TGTGCCATCAGGGAAGACGGAACTGCCTACAATGAGCAGTACTTC
.	.	TRBV4-3	TRBJ1-2	CASSQEPREGYTF	TGCGCCAGCAGCCAAGAACCCAGGGAAGGCTACACCTTC
.	once	TRBV18	TRBJ1-5	CASSIMPGDQPQHF	TGTGCCAGCTCAATCATGCCAGGGGATCAGCCCCAGCATTTT
TRBD2	many	TRBV6-1	TRBJ2-2	CATLAGGPGGELFF	TGTGCCACCCTAGCGGGAGGGCCCGGCGGGGAGCTGTTTTTT
.	.	TRBV5-1	TRBJ2-2	CASRQTGTTNTGELFF	TGCGCCAGCAGACAAACCGGGACAACCAACACCGGGGAGCTGTTTTTT
TRBD2	.	TRBV7-2	TRBJ2-3	CASSLELARDTQYF	TGTGCCAGCAGCTTAGAACTAGCGAGAGATACGCAGTATTTT
TRBD2	.	TRBV18	TRBJ2-2	CASSKTSGSVTGELFF	TGTGCCAGCTCAAAGACTAGCGGGAGTGTCACCGGGGAGCTGTTTTTT
.	many	TRBV20-1	TRBJ1-5	CSASWGRDQPQHF	TGCAGTGCTAGTTGGGGTAGGGATCAGCCCCAGCATTTT
.	few	TRBV28	TRBJ2-2	CASSLLTASNAGELFF	TGTGCCAGCAGTTTGTTGACAGCATCGAACGCCGGGGAGCTGTTTTTT
.	few	TRBV3-1	TRBJ2-4	CASSPQILAKNIQYF	TGTGCCAGCAGCCCCCAGATTCTAGCCAAAAACATTCAGTACTTC
TRBD1	.	TRBV18	TRBJ2-1	CASSPETGQGLNEQFF	TGTGCCAGCTCACCGGAGACGGGACAGGGGCTCAATGAGCAGTTCTTC
TRBD1	many	TRBV2	TRBJ1-2	CASSKARTGGNYGYTF	TGTGCCAGCAGTAAAGCCCGGACAGGGGGGAACTATGGCTACACCTTC
TRBD2	once	TRBV30	TRBJ2-6	CACSFSGTSSSGANVLTF	TGTGCCTGTTCCTTCAGCGGGACGTCTAGCTCTGGGGCCAACGTCCTGACTTTC
.	many	TRBV2	TRBJ2-5	CASSEIGGQETQYF	TGTGCCAGCAGTGAAATCGGGGGCCAAGAGACCCAGTACTTC
.	few	TRBV4-2	TRBJ1-1	CASTSGTRTEAFF	TGTGCCAGCACCTCCGGGACAAGAACTGAAGCTTTCTTT
.	few	TRBV19	TRBJ1-1	CASSTLQGPTEAFF	TGTGCCAGTAGTACCCTTCAGGGACCCACTGAAGCTTTCTTT
.	many	TRBV6-1	TRBJ2-7	CASSETALRRGRAYEQYF	TGTGCCAGCAGTGAGACGGCCCTACGGCGGGGCCGTGCCTACGAGCAGTACTTC
.	many	TRBV28	TRBJ1-1	CASSLYGGPGTEAFF	TGTGCCAGCAGTTTATACGGGGGGCCGGGTACTGAAGCTTTCTTT
.	many	TRBV28	TRBJ1-2	CASSQDFNYGYTF	TGTGCCAGCAGCCAAGACTTTAACTATGGCTACACCTTC